The T cell receptor beta chain described here comes from a study of blood T cell repertoires in COVID-19 (dated by TCRdb to about 2020). Concerning the study at large: Collaborator samples came from the United States, Italy and Spain and covered acute and convalescent phases of COVID-19. The sample metadata nearly always contained a de-identified subject ID, COVID-19 status, age in years and sex. The material from the prospective study consisted of cDNA or gDNA derived from T cells, B-cell-depleted T cells, or PBMCs. A freely available public database, intended as a resource for researchers studying the immune response to SARS-CoV-2, is where the repertoires were released. Samples were obtained from the ongoing ImmuneRACE study (first 160 participants) and from approximately 1,200 subjects provided by 6 global collaborators. HLA class I and class II types, where available, came from metadata supplied by the sample provider rather than from assay-based typing. Deeply sampled blood TCRbeta repertoires from subjects exposed to, actively infected with, or recovered from COVID-19 were included in the dataset.

The research as a whole found: Clinical and demographic metadata were provided uncurated, with the amount varying by source and participant.

TCRbeta CDR3 regions were amplified from genomic DNA using the immunoSEQ Assay, a bias-controlled multiplex PCR. Under the source paper's analysis protocol: The number of nucleated cells in each sample was estimated by amplification of reference gene primers within the assay. Sequence reads were collapsed and filtered to measure the absolute abundance of every unique TCRbeta CDR3 rearrangement. For each sample, productive Simpson clonality was calculated by taking the square root of Simpson's diversity index across productive rearrangements. Held by TCRdb, this immuneACCESS table contains in-frame sequences only and omits some clones. Under half of the omission traces to an unresolved V gene where checked; the cause of the rest is unknown. The V and J calls and clone size are taken from that table; D and trimming were inferred from the DNA. The sample table records about 97,000 clones; 75% to 90% of these occur just once. The ten most abundant clones make up roughly 5.6% of the sample.

There are 13 amino acids in the CDR3, from cysteine to phenylalanine inclusive. The only DNA kept is the CDR3, 39 bases in frame from the first base. CDR1 is given as MNHEY and CDR2 as SVGAGI, both from the germline V gene. Trimming removed 6 bases from V and 0 bases from J, leaving 6 bases between the germline ends. As concerns this clone: Its antigen remains unidentified. Qualities for individual bases were not recorded, and no much larger clone is one base off.

One collaborating source in Seattle enrolled patients during active infection and followed them longitudinally through the course of disease. Collaborating institutions collected whole blood in K2EDTA tubes following their own protocols. For TCRbeta analysis, collaborators shipped samples in one of three forms: frozen whole blood, isolated PBMCs, or DNA extracted from either of those sample types. The receptor was derived from a woman aged 45-60 years with COVID-19, enrolled during active disease. The specimen sequenced was peripheral blood. The rearrangement joined TRBV6-5 to TRBJ1-5; the D gene identity is not certain. In nucleotide form, the sequence is TGTGCCAGCAGCTATAGTAGCAATCAGCCCCAGCATTTT. The encoded protein is CASSYSSNQPQHF.